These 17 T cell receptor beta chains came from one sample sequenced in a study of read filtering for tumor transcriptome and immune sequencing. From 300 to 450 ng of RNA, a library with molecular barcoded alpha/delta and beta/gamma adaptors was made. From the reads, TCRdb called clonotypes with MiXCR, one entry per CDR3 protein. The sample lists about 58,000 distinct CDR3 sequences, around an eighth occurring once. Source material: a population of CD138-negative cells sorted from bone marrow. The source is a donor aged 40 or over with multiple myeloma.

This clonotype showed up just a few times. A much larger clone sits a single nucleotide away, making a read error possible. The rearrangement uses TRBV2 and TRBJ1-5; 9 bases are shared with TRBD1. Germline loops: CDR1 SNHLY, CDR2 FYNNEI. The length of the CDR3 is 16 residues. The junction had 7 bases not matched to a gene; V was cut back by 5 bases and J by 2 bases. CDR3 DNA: TGTGCCAGCAGTTGGGGGACAGGGAATGGCAATCAGCCCCAGCATTTT. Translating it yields CASSWGTGNGNQPQHF.

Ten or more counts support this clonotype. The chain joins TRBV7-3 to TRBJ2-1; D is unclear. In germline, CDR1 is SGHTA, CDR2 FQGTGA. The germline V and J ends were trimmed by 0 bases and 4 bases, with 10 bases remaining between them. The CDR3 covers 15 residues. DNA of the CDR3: TGTGCCAGCAGCTTAACGGGGATCCTTTACAATGAGCAGTTCTTC. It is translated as CASSLTGILYNEQFF. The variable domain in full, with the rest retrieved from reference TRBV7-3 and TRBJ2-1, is GAGVSQTPSNKVTEKGKYVELRCDPISGHTALYWYRQSLGQGPEFLIYFQGTGAADDSGLPNDRFFAVRPEGSVSTLKIQRTERGDSAVYLCASSLTGILYNEQFFGPGTRLTVL.

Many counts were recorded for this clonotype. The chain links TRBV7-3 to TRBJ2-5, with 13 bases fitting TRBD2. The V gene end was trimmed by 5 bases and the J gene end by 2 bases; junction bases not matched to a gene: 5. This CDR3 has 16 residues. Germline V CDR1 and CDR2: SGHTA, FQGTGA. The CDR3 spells CASSPWTSGGQETQYF. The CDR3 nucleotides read TGTGCCAGCAGCCCTTGGACTAGCGGGGGACAAGAGACCCAGTACTTC.

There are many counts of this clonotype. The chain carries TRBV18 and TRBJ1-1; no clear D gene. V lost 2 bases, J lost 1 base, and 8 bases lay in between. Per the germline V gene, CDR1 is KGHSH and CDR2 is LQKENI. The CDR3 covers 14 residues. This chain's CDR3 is CASSPNTENTEAFF. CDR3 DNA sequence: TGTGCCAGCTCACCAAATACAGAGAACACTGAAGCTTTCTTT.

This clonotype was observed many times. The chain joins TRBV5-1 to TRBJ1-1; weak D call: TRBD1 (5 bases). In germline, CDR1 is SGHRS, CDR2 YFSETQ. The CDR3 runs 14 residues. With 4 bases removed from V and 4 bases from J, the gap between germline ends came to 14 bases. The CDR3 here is CASSNFGQGTEAFF. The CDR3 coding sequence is TGCGCCAGCAGCAATTTCGGCCAGGGCACTGAAGCTTTCTTT.

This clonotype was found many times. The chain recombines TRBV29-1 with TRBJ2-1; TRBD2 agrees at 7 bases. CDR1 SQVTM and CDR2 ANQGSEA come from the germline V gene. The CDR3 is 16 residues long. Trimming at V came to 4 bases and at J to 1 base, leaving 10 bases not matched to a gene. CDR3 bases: TGCAGCGTTGGCGGACCCCTAGCGGTGTCCTACAATGAGCAGTTCTTC. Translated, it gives CSVGGPLAVSYNEQFF.

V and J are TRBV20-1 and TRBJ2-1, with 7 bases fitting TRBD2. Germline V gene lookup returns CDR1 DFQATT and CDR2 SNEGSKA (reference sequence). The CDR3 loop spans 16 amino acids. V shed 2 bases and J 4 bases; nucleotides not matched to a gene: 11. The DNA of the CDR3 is TGCAGTGCTAGACCGGGGGGAGCCGGACTTTACAATGAGCAGTTCTTC. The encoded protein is CSARPGGAGLYNEQFF.

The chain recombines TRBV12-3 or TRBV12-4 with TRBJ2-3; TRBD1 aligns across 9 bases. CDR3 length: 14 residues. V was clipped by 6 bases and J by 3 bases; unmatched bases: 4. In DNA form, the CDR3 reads TGTGCCAGCAGAGGGACAGGGAGAACAGATACGCAGTATTTT. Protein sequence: CASRGTGRTDTQYF.

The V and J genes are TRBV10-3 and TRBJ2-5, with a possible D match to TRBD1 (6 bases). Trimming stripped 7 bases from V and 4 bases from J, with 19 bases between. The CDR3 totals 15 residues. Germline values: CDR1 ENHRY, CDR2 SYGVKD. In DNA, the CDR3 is TGTGCCATCAATTCCGGGGCAGCCAGGGGAGAGACCCAGTACTTC. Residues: CAINSGAARGETQYF.

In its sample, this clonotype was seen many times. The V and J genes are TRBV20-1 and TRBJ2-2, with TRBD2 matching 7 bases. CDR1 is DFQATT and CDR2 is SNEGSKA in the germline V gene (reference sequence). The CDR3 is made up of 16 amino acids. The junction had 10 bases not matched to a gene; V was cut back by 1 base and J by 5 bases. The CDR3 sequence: CSARVRGREGTGELFF. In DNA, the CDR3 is TGCAGTGCTAGAGTTAGGGGCAGGGAGGGGACCGGGGAGCTGTTTTTT.

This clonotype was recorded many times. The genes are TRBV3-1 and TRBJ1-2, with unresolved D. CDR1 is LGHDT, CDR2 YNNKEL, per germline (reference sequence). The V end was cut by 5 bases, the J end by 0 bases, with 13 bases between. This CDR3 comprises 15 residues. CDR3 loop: CASSAPGGANYGYTF. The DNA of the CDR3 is TGTGCCAGCAGCGCCCCAGGAGGCGCTAACTATGGCTACACCTTC.

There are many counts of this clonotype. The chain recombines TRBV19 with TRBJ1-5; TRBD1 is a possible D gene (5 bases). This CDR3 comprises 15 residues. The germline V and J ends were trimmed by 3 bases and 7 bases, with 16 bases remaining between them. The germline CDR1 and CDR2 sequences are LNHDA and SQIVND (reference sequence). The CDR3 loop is CASSIQAGGRQPQHF. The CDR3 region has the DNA TGTGCCAGTAGTATCCAGGCGGGGGGGAGGCAGCCCCAGCATTTT.

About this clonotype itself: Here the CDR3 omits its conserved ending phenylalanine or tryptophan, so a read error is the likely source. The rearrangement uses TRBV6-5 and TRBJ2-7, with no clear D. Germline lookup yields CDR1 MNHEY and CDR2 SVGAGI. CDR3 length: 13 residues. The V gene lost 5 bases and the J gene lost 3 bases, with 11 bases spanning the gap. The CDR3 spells CASSGWLNYEQYL. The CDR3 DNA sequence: TGTGCCAGCAGTGGATGGCTGAACTACGAGCAGTACTTA.

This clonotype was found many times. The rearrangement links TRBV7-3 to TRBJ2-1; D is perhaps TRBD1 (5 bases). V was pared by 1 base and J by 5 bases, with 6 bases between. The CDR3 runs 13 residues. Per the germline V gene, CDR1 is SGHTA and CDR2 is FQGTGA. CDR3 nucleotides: TGTGCCAGCAGCTTAAAGACAGACAATGAGCAGTTCTTC. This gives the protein CASSLKTDNEQFF.

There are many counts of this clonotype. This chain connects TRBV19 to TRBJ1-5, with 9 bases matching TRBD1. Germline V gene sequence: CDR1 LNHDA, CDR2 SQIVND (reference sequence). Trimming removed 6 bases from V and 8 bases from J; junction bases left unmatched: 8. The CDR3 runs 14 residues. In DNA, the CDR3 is TGTGCCAGTAGGCTCCGGGACAGGGAGAAGCCCCAGCATTTT. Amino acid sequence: CASRLRDREKPQHF.

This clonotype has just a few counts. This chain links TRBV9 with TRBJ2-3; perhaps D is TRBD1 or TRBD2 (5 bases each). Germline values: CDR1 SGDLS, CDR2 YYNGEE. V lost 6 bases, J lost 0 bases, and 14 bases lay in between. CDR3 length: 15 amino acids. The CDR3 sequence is CASTSRDRSTDTQYF. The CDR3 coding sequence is TGTGCCAGCACATCACGGGACCGTAGCACAGATACGCAGTATTTT.

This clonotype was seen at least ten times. CDR3 coding DNA: TGTGCCAGCAGTGACAGGCGACACACAGATACGCAGTATTTT. Protein: CASSDRRHTDTQYF. J is TRBJ2-3 and V is TRBV25-1; D unresolved. The CDR3 has 14 amino acids. Trimming took off 3 bases at V and 2 bases at J, with 9 bases between the two ends. The germline V gene encodes CDR1 MGHDK and CDR2 SYGVNS. Full variable domain (remainder filled in from reference TRBV25-1 and TRBJ2-3): EADIYQTPRYLVIGTGKKITLECSQTMGHDKMYWYQQDPGMELHLIHYSYGVNSTEKGDLSSESTVSRIRTEHFPLTLESARPSHTSQYLCASSDRRHTDTQYFGPGTRLTVL.